This T cell receptor beta chain emerged from a study of shared clonotypes between healthy human individuals. The CDR3 runs to 14 residues. Germline V CDR1 and CDR2: LNHDA, SQIVND (reference sequence). With 3 bases clipped from V and 8 bases from J, the junction kept 7 bases outside the gene matches. The naive CD8 fraction comprised CD45RO-negative cells positively selected for CCR7 and excluded terminally differentiated effector memory CD45RA+ cells. This table comes from immunoSEQ multiplex PCR, and its TCRdb copy is limited to in-frame clones, with some not included. The sample carries about 870,000 clones, about 92% recorded once.

The receptor's source is a young man in good health. Sequencing was performed on naive CD8+ T cells sorted from blood. This chain connects TRBV19 to TRBJ2-1; 7 positions agree with TRBD1. This chain's CDR3 is CASSMRDRDDEQFF. Written as DNA, the CDR3 is TGTGCCAGTAGTATGCGCGACAGGGACGATGAGCAGTTCTTC.